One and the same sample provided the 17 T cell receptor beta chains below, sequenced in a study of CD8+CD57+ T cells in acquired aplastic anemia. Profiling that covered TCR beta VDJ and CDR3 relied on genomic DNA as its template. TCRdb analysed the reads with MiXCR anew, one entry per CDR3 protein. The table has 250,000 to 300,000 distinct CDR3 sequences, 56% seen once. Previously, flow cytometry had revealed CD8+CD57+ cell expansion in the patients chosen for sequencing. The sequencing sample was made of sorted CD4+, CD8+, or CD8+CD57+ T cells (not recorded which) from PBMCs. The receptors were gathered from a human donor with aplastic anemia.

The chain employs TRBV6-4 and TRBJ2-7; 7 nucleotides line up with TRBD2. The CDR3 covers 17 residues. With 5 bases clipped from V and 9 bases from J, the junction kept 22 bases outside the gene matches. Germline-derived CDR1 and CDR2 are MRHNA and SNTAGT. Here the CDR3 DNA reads TGTGCCAGCAGTCCGAACCCTCCGACTAGCAGGAGGGCCCGGCAGTACTTC. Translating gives CASSPNPPTSRRARQYF.

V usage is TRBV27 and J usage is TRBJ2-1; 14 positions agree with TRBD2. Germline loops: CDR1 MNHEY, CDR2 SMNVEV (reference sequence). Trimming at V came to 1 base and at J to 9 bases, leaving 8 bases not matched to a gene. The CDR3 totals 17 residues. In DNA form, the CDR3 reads TGTGCCAGCAGTTTATTACGGACTAGCGGGGGGAAGGTTGAGCAGTTCTTC. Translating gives CASSLLRTSGGKVEQFF.

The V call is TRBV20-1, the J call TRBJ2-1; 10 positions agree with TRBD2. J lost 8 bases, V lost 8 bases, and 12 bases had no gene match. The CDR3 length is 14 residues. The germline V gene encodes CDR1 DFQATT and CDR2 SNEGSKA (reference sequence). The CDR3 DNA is TGCAGTCCGTCTAGCGGGGGAGGATGGGATGAGCAGTTCTTC. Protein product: CSPSSGGGWDEQFF.

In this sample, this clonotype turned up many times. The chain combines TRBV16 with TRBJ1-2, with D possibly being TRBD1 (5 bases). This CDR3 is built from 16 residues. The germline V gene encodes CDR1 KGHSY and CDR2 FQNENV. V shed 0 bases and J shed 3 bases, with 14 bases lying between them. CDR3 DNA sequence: TGTGCCAGCAGCCAATCGTGGCAGGGCACTTACTATGGCTACACCTTC. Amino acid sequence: CASSQSWQGTYYGYTF.

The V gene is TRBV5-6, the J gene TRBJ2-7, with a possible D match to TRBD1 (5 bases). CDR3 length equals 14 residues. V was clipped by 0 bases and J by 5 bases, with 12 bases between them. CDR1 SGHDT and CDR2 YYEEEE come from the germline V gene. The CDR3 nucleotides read TGTGCCAGCAGCTTGGGTGGGGCTGGGAACGAGCAGTACTTC. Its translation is CASSLGGAGNEQYF.

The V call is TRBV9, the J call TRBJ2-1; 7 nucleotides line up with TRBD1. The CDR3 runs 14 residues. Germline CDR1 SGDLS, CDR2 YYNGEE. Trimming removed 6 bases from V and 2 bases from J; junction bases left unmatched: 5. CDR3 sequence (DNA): TGTGCCAGCAACCCGGGACAGCCCTACAATGAGCAGTTCTTC. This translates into CASNPGQPYNEQFF.

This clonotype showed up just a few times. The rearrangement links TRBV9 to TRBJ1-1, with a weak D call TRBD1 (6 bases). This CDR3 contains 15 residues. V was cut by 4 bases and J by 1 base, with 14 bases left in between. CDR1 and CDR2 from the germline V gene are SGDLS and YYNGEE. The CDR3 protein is CASSISGTRNTEAFF. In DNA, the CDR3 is TGTGCCAGCAGCATCTCCGGGACACGGAACACTGAAGCTTTCTTT. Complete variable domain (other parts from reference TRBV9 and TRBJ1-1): DSGVTQTPKHLITATGQRVTLRCSPRSGDLSVYWYQQSLDQGLQFLIQYYNGEERAKGNILERFSAQQFPDLHSELNLSSLELGDSALYFCASSISGTRNTEAFFGQGTRLTVV.

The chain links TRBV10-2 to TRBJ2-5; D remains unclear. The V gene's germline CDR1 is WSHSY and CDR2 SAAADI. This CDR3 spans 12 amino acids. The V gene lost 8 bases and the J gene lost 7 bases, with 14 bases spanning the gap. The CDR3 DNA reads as TGCGCCAGCTCGGACCCTTTTGGGACCCAGTACTTC. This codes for CASSDPFGTQYF.

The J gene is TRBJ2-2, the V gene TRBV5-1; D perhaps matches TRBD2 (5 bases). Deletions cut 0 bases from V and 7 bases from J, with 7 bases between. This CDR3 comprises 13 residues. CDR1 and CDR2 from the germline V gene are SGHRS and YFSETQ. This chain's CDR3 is CASSLDGGGELFF. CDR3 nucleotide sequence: TGCGCCAGCAGCTTGGACGGAGGCGGGGAGCTGTTTTTT.

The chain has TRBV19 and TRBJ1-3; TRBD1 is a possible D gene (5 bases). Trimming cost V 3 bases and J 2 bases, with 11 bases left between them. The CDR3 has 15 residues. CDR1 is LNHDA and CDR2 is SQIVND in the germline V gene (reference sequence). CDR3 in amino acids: CASSIGGKPGNTIYF. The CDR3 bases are TGTGCCAGTAGTATCGGGGGGAAGCCTGGAAACACCATATATTTT.

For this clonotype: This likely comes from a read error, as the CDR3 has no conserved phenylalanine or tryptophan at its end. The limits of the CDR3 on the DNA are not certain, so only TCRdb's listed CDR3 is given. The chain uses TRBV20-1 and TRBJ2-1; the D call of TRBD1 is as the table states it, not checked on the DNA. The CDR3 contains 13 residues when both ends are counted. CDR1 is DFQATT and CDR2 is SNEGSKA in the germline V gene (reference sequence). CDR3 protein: CSARGPGTGDPLL.

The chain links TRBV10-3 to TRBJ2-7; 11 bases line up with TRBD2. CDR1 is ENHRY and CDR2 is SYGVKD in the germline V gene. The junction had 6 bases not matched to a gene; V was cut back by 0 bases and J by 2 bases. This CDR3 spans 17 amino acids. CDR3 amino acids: CAISESLAGGHAYEQYF. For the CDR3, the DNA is TGTGCCATCAGTGAGTCCCTAGCGGGAGGCCACGCCTACGAGCAGTACTTC.

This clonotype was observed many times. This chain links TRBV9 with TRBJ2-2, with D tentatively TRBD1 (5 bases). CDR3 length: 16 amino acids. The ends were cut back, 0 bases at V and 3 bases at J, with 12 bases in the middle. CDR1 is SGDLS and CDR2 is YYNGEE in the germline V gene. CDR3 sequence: CASSVAPQGDTGELFF. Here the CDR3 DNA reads TGTGCCAGCAGCGTAGCCCCCCAGGGTGACACCGGGGAGCTGTTTTTT.

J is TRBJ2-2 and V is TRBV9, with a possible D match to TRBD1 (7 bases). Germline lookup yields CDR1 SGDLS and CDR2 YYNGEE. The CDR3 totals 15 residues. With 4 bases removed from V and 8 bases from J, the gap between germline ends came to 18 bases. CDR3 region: CASSPSPGGQGELFF. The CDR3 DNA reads TGTGCCAGCAGCCCTTCCCCCGGGGGACAGGGGGAGCTGTTTTTT. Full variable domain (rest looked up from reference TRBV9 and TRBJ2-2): DSGVTQTPKHLITATGQRVTLRCSPRSGDLSVYWYQQSLDQGLQFLIQYYNGEERAKGNILERFSAQQFPDLHSELNLSSLELGDSALYFCASSPSPGGQGELFFGEGSRLTVL.

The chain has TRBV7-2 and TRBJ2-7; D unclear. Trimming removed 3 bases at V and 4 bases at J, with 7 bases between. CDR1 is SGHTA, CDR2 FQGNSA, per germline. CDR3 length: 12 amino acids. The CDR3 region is CASSFSVYEQYF. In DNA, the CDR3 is TGTGCCAGCAGCTTTTCGGTTTACGAGCAGTACTTC.

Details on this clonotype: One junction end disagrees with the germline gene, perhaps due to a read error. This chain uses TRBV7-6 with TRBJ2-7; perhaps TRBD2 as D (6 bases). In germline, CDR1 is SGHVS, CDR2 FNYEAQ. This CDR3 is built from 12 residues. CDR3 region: CASSAAGDFSGF. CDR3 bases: TGTGCCAGCAGTGCGGCTGGGGACTTCTCCGGCTTC.

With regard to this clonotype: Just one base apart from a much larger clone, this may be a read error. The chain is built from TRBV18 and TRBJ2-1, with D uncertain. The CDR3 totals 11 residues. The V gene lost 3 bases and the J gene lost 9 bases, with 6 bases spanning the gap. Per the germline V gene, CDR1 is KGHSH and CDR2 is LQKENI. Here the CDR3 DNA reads TGTGCCAGCTCACCTATCAGTGAGCAGTTCTTC. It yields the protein CASSPISEQFF.